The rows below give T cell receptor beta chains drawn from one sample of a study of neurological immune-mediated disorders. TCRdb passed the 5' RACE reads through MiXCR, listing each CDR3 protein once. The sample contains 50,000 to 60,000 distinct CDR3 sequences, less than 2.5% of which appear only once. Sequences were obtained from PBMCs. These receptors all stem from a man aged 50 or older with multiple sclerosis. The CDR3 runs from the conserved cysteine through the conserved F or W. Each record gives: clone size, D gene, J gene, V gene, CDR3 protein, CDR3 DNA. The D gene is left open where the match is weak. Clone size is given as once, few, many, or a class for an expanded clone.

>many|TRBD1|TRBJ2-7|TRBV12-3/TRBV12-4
CASSPRGSSRDEQYF
TGTGCCAGCAGTCCCAGGGGGAGTAGTAGAGACGAGCAGTACTTC
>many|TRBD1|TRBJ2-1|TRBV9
CASSAGQGVYNEQFF
TGTGCCAGCAGCGCGGGACAGGGGGTCTACAATGAGCAGTTCTTC
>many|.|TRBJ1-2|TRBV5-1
CASSRKEQEYYGYTF
TGCGCCAGCAGCCGCAAAGAACAGGAATACTATGGCTACACCTTC
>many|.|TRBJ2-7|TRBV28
CASSLGHYEQYF
TGTGCCAGCAGTCTAGGGCACTACGAGCAGTACTTC
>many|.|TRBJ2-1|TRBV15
CATSRDWTANNEQFF
TGTGCCACCAGCAGAGATTGGACGGCGAACAATGAGCAGTTCTTC
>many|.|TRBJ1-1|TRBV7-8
CASTRLVNTEAFF
TGTGCCAGCACCCGTTTGGTGAACACTGAAGCTTTCTTT
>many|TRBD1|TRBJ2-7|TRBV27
CASNLDRGRGEQYF
TGTGCCAGCAACCTGGACAGGGGGCGAGGCGAGCAGTACTTC
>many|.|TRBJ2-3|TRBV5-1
CASRTRGASTDTQYF
TGCGCCAGCAGAACGCGGGGAGCTAGCACAGATACGCAGTATTTT
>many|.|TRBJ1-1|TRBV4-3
CASSQWAENTEAFF
TGCGCCAGCAGCCAATGGGCAGAGAACACTGAAGCTTTCTTT
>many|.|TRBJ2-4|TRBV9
CASSVGTLAKNIQYF
TGTGCCAGCAGCGTAGGAACTTTAGCCAAAAACATTCAGTACTTC
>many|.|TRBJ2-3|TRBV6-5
CASSYLGQSTDTQYF
TGTGCCAGCAGTTACCTCGGACAGTCCACAGATACGCAGTATTTT
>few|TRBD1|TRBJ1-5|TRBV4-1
CASSPGQGLQPQHF
TGCGCCAGCAGCCCGGGACAGGGCTTACAGCCCCAGCATTTT
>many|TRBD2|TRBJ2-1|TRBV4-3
CASSQERGDNEQFF
TGCGCCAGCAGCCAAGAGCGGGGGGACAATGAGCAGTTCTTC
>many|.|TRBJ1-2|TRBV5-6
CASSLDGGVGYTF
TGTGCCAGCAGCTTGGATGGTGGGGTTGGCTACACCTTC
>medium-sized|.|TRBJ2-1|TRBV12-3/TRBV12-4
CASSPLGYEQFF
TGTGCCAGCAGCCCCTTGGGTTATGAGCAGTTCTTC
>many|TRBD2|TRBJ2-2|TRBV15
CATSRERGSPRGELFF
TGTGCCACCAGCAGAGAGCGGGGGTCCCCTCGGGGGGAGCTGTTTTTT
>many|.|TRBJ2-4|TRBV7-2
CASSLDLGLGAKNIQYF
TGTGCCAGCAGCTTAGACCTCGGGCTAGGAGCCAAAAACATTCAGTACTTC
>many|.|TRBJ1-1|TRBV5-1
CASSLLGRNTEAFF
TGCGCCAGCAGCTTGTTAGGCAGGAACACTGAAGCTTTCTTT
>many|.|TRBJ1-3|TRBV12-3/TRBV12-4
CASALGSSGNTIYF
TGTGCCAGCGCTTTGGGGAGCTCTGGAAACACCATATATTTT
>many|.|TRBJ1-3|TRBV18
CASSPGTARSGNTIYF
TGTGCCAGCTCTCCGGGAACAGCTCGCTCTGGAAACACCATATATTTT
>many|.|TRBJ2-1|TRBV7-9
CASSPRGSYNEQFF
TGTGCCAGCAGCCCGCGGGGTTCCTACAATGAGCAGTTCTTC
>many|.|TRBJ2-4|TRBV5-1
CASSLLGKEYF
TGCGCCAGCAGCTTGCTGGGCAAAGAGTACTTC
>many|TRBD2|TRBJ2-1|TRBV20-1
CSASANSRGGNEQFF
TGCAGTGCTAGCGCAAATTCCCGGGGGGGCAATGAGCAGTTCTTC
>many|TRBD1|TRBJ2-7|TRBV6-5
CASRATGPSYEQYF
TGTGCCAGCAGGGCGACAGGGCCATCCTACGAGCAGTACTTC
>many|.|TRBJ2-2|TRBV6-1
CATPQGRLATGELFF
TGTGCCACCCCACAGGGCAGGCTTGCCACCGGGGAGCTGTTTTTT
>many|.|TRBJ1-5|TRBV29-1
CSVILGGGFFF
TGCAGCGTCATCTTGGGCGGAGGATTTTTTTTT
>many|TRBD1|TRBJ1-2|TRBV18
CASSPGQGPHYGYTF
TGTGCCAGCTCACCAGGACAGGGCCCCCACTATGGCTACACCTTC